Listed below are T cell receptor beta chains from one sample, sequenced in a study of CD8+ T cells in alopecia areata. Libraries were prepared by immunoSEQ multiplex PCR; TCRdb keeps only in-frame clonotypes and omits some of them. The repertoire consists of around 150,000 clones, with about three fifths occurring once and the leading ten covering around 0.91%. The source material was CD4+ T cells sorted from blood, sampled at week 4, from a patient treated with tofacitinib. These receptor sequences come from a human donor with alopecia areata. CDR3s include the opening cysteine and the closing phenylalanine or tryptophan. The D gene is left open where the match is weak. Size is omitted from some rows. Given values are once, few, many or a class for expanded clones.

. | TRBJ1-4 | . | TRBV29-1 | CSVCGADEKLFF | TGCAGCGTTTGTGGAGCGGATGAAAAACTGTTTTTT
. | TRBJ2-4 | TRBD2 | TRBV7-2 | CASSLVLAGGPLGKNIQYF | TGTGCCAGCAGCTTAGTGCTAGCGGGGGGGCCGCTGGGCAAAAACATTCAGTACTTC
. | TRBJ2-1 | TRBD1 | TRBV6-5 | CASTKRTGSNEQFF | TGTGCCAGCACCAAGAGGACAGGGAGCAATGAGCAGTTCTTC
. | TRBJ2-7 | TRBD1 | TRBV4-1 | CASSRTGGQVSYEQYF | TGCGCCAGCAGCCGAACCGGGGGACAGGTCTCCTACGAGCAGTACTTC
once | TRBJ2-5 | . | TRBV11-2 | CASSLVRRGPEETQYF | TGTGCCAGCAGCTTAGTCCGGAGGGGACCCGAAGAGACCCAGTACTTC
few | TRBJ2-1 | . | TRBV10-3 | CAISEEKDEQFF | TGTGCCATCAGTGAAGAAAAGGATGAGCAGTTCTTC
. | TRBJ2-7 | . | TRBV4-1 | CASSQLDLGLHKQYF | TGCGCCAGCAGCCAACTCGATCTCGGACTCCACAAGCAGTACTTC
. | TRBJ2-2 | TRBD1 | TRBV5-1 | CASSPATGATGELFF | TGCGCCAGCAGTCCCGCGACAGGGGCCACCGGGGAGCTGTTTTTT
. | TRBJ2-5 | . | TRBV5-1 | CASSLSRETQYF | TGCGCCAGCAGCTTAAGCCGAGAGACCCAGTACTTC
. | TRBJ1-1 | TRBD1 | TRBV30 | CAWSVTGAVGGAFF | TGTGCCTGGAGTGTTACAGGGGCGGTCGGTGGAGCTTTCTTT
. | TRBJ2-5 | . | TRBV29-1 | CSVVVFQETQYF | TGCAGCGTTGTTGTGTTCCAAGAGACCCAGTACTTC
. | TRBJ2-6 | TRBD1 | TRBV7-3 | CASSLGAGTGVPGANVLTF | TGTGCCAGCAGCTTGGGTGCCGGGACAGGGGTCCCTGGGGCCAACGTCCTGACTTTC
. | TRBJ2-1 | . | TRBV30 | CAWSPTPFYNEQFF | TGTGCCTGGAGCCCTACCCCCTTCTACAATGAGCAGTTCTTC
few | TRBJ2-5 | TRBD2 | TRBV19 | CASKRGGPTPETQYF | TGTGCCAGTAAGCGGGGGGGACCCACCCCAGAGACCCAGTACTTC
. | TRBJ2-7 | . | TRBV30 | CAWTTGYEQYF | TGTGCCTGGACGACAGGCTACGAGCAGTACTTC
. | TRBJ2-5 | . | TRBV4-3 | CASSQDAGREETQYF | TGCGCCAGCAGCCAAGATGCGGGGCGGGAAGAGACCCAGTACTTC
. | TRBJ2-1 | . | TRBV7-7 | CASSLARGREQFF | TGTGCTAGCAGCTTAGCGCGGGGCCGGGAGCAGTTCTTC
once | TRBJ1-1 | . | TRBV6-5 | CASSYSNRNTEAFF | TGTGCCAGCAGTTACTCCAACAGGAACACTGAAGCTTTCTTT
. | TRBJ2-1 | . | TRBV6-6 | CASSKSNEQFF | TGTGCCAGCAGTAAAAGCAATGAGCAGTTCTTC
few | TRBJ1-6 | . | TRBV10-3 | CASGPIQGGGNSPLHF | TGTGCCAGCGGGCCCATACAGGGAGGGGGTAATTCACCCCTCCACTTT
few | TRBJ2-3 | . | TRBV9 | CASSVGFPSTDTQYF | TGTGCCAGCAGCGTAGGCTTTCCTAGCACAGATACGCAGTATTTT
. | TRBJ2-4 | . | TRBV2 | CASSSQGNKNIQYF | TGTGCCAGCAGTTCCCAGGGGAACAAAAACATTCAGTACTTC
once | TRBJ1-5 | . | TRBV19 | CASSKSGVSNQPQHF | TGTGCCAGTAGTAAATCAGGGGTTAGCAATCAGCCCCAGCATTTT
. | TRBJ1-5 | . | TRBV15 | CATSTQVGNQPQHF | TGTGCCACCAGCACACAGGTGGGAAATCAGCCCCAGCATTTT
. | TRBJ2-5 | . | TRBV5-1 | CASSLVVQSAETQYF | TGCGCCAGCAGCTTGGTTGTTCAGAGTGCAGAGACCCAGTACTTC
few | TRBJ1-3 | TRBD1 | TRBV29-1 | CSVGQGAGNTIYF | TGCAGCGTTGGACAGGGGGCTGGAAACACCATATATTTT
few | TRBJ2-5 | . | TRBV30 | CAWSWQGETQYF | TGTGCCTGGAGTTGGCAGGGGGAGACCCAGTACTTC
. | TRBJ1-2 | TRBD1 | TRBV30 | CAWSVLDRSNGYTF | TGTGCCTGGAGTGTGTTGGACAGGAGTAATGGCTACACCTTC
. | TRBJ2-1 | . | TRBV30 | CAWSTTAEQFF | TGTGCCTGGAGTACAACGGCTGAGCAGTTCTTC
few | TRBJ2-1 | TRBD2 | TRBV14 | CASSPRLAGEQFF | TGTGCCAGCAGCCCACGACTAGCGGGGGAGCAGTTCTTC
. | TRBJ1-6 | . | TRBV27 | CASSPTRYNSPLHF | TGTGCCAGCAGTCCGACCAGATATAATTCACCCCTCCACTTT
few | TRBJ2-7 | . | TRBV15 | CATSRGHIGLEQYF | TGTGCCACCAGCAGAGGCCACATTGGTCTCGAGCAGTACTTC
. | TRBJ1-2 | . | TRBV6-6 | CASSTKEVAPGYTF | TGTGCCAGCAGTACGAAGGAGGTGGCCCCCGGCTACACCTTC
. | TRBJ2-7 | . | TRBV30 | CAWSVQRAYEQYF | TGTGCCTGGAGTGTACAAAGAGCCTACGAGCAGTACTTC
. | TRBJ2-7 | . | TRBV5-1 | CASSSNARDYEQYF | TGCGCCAGCAGCTCAAACGCCAGGGACTACGAGCAGTACTTC
. | TRBJ2-5 | . | TRBV2 | CASTNQLRETQYF | TGTGCCAGCACCAACCAACTAAGGGAGACCCAGTACTTC
. | TRBJ1-2 | . | TRBV27 | CASSFGGNYGYTF | TGTGCCAGCAGTTTTGGGGGAAACTATGGCTACACCTTC
once | TRBJ2-7 | . | TRBV11-2 | CASGGVTYEQYF | TGTGCCAGCGGAGGGGTCACCTACGAGCAGTACTTC
once | TRBJ1-1 | . | TRBV6-5 | CASSYLGVTEAFF | TGTGCCAGCAGTTACTTGGGGGTCACTGAAGCTTTCTTT
. | TRBJ2-2 | . | TRBV27 | CATGTRWTGELFF | TGTGCCACGGGGACAAGATGGACCGGGGAGCTGTTTTTT
. | TRBJ2-5 | . | TRBV29-1 | CSVPGHNQETQYF | TGCAGCGTTCCGGGACATAACCAAGAGACCCAGTACTTC